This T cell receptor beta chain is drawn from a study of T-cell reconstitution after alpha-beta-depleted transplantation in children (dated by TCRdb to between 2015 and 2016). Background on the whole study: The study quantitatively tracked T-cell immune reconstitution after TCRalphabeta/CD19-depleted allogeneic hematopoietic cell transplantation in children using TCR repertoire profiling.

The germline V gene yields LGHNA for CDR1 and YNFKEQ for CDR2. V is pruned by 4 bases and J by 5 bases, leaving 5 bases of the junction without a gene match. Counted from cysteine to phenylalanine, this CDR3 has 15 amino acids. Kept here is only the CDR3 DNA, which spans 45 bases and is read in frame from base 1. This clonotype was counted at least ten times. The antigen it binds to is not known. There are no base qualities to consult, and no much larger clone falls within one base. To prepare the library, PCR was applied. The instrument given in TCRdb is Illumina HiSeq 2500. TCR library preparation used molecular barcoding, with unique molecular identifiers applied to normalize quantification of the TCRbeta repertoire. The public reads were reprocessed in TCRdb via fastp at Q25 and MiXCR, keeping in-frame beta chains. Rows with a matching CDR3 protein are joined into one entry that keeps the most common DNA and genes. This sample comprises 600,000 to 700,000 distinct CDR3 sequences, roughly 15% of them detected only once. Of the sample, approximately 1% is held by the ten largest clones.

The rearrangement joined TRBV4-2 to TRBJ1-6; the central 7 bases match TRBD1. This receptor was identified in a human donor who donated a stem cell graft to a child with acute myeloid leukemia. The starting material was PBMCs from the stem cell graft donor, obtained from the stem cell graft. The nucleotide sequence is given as TGTGCCAGCAGCCGAACCGGGACAGATAATTCACCCCTCCACTTT. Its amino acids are CASSRTGTDNSPLHF.